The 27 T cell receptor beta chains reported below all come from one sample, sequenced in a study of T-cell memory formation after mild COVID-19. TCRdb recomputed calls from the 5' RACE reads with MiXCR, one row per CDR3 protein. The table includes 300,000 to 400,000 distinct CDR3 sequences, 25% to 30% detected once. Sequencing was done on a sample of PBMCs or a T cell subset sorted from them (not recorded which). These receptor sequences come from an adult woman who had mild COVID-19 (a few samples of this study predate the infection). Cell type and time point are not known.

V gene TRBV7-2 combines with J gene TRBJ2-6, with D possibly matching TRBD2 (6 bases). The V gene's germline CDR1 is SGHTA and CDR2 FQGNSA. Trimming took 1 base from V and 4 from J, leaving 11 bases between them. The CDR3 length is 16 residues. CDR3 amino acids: CASSLESGVGANVLTF. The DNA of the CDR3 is TGTGCCAGCAGCTTAGAATCGGGGGTAGGGGCCAACGTCCTGACTTTC.

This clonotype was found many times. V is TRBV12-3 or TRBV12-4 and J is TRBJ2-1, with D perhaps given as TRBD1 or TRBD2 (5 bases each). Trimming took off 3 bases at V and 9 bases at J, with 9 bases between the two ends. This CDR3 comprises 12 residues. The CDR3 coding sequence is TGTGCCAGCAGTTTTACAGGAGGTGAGCAGTTCTTC. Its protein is CASSFTGGEQFF.

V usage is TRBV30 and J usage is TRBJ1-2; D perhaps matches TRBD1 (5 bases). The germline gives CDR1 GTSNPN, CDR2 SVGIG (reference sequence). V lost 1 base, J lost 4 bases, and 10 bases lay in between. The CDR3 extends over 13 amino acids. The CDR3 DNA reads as TGTGCCTGGAGTGCCTTTAGGGGCTATGGCTACACCTTC. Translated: CAWSAFRGYGYTF.

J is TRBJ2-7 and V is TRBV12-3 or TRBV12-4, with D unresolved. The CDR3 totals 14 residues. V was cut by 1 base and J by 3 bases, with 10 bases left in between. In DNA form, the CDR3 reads TGTGCCAGCAGTTTAGACGGAAAGAACTACGAGCAGTACTTC. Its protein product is CASSLDGKNYEQYF.

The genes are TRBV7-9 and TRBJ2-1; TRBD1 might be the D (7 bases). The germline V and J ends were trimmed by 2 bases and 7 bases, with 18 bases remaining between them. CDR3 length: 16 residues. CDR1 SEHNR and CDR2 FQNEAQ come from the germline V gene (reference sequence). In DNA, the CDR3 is TGTGCCAGCAGCTTATCCGCGGGACAGACTTCAAATGAGCAGTTCTTC. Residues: CASSLSAGQTSNEQFF. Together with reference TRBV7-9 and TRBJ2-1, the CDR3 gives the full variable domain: DTGVSQNPRHKITKRGQNVTFRCDPISEHNRLYWYRQTLGQGPEFLTYFQNEAQLEKSRLLSDRFSAERPKGSFSTLEIQRTEQGDSAMYLCASSLSAGQTSNEQFFGPGTRLTVL.

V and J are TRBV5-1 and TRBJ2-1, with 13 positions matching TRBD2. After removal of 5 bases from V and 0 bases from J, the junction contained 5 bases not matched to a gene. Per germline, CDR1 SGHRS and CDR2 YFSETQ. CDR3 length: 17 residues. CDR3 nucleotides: TGCGCCAGCAGTGACGGACTAGCGGGAGTCTCCTACAATGAGCAGTTCTTC. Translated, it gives CASSDGLAGVSYNEQFF.

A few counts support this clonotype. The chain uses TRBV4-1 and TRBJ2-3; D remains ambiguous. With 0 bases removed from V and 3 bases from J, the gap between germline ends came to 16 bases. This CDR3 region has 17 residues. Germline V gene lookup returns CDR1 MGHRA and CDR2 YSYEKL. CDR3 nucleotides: TGCGCCAGCAGCCAAGACCTCCCGGACCGCGGAACAGATACGCAGTATTTT. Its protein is CASSQDLPDRGTDTQYF.

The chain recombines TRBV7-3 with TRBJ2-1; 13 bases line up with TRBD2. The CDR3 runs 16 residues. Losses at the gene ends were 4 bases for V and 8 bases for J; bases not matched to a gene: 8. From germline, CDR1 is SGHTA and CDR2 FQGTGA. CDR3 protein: CASSSSGLAGLDEQFF. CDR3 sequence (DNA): TGTGCCAGCAGCTCCTCGGGACTAGCGGGGTTAGATGAGCAGTTCTTC.

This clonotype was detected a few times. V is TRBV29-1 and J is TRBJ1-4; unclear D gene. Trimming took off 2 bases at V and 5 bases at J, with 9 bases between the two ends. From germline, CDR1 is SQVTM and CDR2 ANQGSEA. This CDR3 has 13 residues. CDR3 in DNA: TGCAGCGTTGAATTGAGTAGGAATGAAAAACTGTTTTTT. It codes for CSVELSRNEKLFF.

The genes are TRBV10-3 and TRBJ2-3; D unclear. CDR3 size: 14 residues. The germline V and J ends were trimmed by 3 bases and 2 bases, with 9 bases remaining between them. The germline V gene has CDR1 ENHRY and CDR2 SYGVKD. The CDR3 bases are TGTGCCATCAGTGACCTGCGAGTCACAGATACGCAGTATTTT. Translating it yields CAISDLRVTDTQYF.

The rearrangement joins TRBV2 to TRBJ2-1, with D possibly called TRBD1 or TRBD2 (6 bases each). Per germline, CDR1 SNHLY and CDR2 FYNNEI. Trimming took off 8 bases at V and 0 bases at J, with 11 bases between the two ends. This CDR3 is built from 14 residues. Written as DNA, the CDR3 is TGTGCCAGCCAGGAGGGGGGCTCCTACAATGAGCAGTTCTTC. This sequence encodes CASQEGGSYNEQFF.

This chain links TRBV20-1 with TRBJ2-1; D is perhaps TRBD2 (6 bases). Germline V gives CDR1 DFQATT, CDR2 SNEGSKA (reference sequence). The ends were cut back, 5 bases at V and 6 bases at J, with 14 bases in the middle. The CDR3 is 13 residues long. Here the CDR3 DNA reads TGCAGTGCTCCGGTCTGGGGAGGCAATGAGCAGTTCTTC. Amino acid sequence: CSAPVWGGNEQFF.

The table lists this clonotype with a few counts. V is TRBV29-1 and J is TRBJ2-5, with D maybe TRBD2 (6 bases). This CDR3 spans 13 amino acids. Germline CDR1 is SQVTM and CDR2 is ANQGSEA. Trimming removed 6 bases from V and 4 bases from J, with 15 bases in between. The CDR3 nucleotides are TGCAGCGTGGGAGGTCTACACAGAGAGACCCAGTACTTC. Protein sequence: CSVGGLHRETQYF.

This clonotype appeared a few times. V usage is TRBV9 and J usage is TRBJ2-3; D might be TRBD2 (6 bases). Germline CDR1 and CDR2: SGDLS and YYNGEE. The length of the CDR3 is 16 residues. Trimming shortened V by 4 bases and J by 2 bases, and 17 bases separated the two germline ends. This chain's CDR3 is CASSNARDSITDTQYF. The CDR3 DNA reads TGTGCCAGCAGCAACGCCCGGGACTCCATCACAGATACGCAGTATTTT. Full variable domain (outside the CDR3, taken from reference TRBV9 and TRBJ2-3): DSGVTQTPKHLITATGQRVTLRCSPRSGDLSVYWYQQSLDQGLQFLIQYYNGEERAKGNILERFSAQQFPDLHSELNLSSLELGDSALYFCASSNARDSITDTQYFGPGTRLTVL.

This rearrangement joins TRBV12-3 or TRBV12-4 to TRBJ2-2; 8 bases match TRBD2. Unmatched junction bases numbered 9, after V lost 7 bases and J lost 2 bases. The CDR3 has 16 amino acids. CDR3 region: CASIPRLASNTGELFF. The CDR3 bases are TGTGCCAGCATCCCCCGACTAGCGTCCAACACCGGGGAGCTGTTTTTT.

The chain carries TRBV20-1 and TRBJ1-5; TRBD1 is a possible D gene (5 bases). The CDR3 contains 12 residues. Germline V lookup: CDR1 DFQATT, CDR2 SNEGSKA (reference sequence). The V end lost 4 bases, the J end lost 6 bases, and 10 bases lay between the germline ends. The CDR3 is CSANQGSQPQHF. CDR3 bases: TGCAGTGCTAACCAGGGTTCTCAGCCCCAGCATTTT.

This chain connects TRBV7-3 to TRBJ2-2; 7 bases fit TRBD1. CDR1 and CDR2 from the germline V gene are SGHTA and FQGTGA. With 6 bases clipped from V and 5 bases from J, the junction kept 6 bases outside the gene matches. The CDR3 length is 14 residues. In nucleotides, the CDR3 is TGTGCCAGCAGTTTCAGACAGGGAACCGGGGAGCTGTTTTTT. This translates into CASSFRQGTGELFF.

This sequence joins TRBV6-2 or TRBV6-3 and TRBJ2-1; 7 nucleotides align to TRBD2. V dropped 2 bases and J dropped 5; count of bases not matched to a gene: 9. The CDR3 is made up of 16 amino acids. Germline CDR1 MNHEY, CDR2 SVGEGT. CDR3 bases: TGTGCCAGCAGTTACCCCCTTGCGGGAGCAGACAATGAGCAGTTCTTC. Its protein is CASSYPLAGADNEQFF.

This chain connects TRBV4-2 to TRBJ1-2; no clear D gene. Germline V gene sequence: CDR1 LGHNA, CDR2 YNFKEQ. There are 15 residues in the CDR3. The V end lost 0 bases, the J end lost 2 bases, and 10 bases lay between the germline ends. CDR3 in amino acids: CASSQERAANYGYTF. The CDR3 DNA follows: TGTGCCAGCAGCCAAGAAAGGGCGGCGAACTATGGCTACACCTTC.

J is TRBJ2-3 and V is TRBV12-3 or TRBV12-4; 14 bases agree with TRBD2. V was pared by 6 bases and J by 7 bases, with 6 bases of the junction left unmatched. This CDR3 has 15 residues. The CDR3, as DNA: TGTGCCAGCAGAAGGACTAGCGGGGGGCAAAATACGCAGTATTTT. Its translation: CASRRTSGGQNTQYF.

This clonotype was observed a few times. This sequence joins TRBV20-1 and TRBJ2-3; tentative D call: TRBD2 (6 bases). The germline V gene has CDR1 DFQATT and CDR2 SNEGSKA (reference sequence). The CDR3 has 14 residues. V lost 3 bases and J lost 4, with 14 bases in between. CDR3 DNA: TGCAGTGCTAGCAAGCGGGTGGGGGCAGATACGCAGTATTTT. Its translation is CSASKRVGADTQYF.

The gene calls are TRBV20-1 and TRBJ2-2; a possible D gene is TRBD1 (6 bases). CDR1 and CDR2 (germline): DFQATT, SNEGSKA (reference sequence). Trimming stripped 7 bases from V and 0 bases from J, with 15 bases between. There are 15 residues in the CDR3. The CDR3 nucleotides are TGCAGTGTCCACAAAGGGGGACCGAACACCGGGGAGCTGTTTTTT. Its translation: CSVHKGGPNTGELFF.

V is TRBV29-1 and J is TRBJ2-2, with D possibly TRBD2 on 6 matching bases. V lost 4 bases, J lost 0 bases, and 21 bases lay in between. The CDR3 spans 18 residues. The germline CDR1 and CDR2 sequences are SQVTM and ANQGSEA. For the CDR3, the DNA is TGCAGCGTTGGGCAACGTCAGGACCGGGGGTCGAACACCGGGGAGCTGTTTTTT. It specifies CSVGQRQDRGSNTGELFF.

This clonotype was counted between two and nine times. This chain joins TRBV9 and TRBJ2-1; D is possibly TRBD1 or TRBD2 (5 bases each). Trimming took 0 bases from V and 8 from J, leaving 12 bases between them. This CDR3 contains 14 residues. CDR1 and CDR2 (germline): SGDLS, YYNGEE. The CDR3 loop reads CASSVGDGIHEQFF. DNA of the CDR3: TGTGCCAGCAGCGTAGGGGACGGGATACATGAGCAGTTCTTC.

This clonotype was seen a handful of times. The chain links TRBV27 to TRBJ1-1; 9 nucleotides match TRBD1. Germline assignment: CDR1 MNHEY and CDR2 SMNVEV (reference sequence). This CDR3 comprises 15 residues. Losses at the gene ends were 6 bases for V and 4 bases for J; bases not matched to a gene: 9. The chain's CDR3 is CASSLQGAVPTEAFF. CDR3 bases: TGTGCCAGCAGCTTACAGGGGGCTGTTCCCACTGAAGCTTTCTTT.

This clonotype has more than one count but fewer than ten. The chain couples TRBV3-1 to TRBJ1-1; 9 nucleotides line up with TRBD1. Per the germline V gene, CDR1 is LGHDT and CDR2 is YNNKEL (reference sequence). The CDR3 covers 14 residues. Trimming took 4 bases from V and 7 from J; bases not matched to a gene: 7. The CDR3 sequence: CASSLSGTGFEAFF. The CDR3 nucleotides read TGTGCCAGCAGCCTCTCCGGGACAGGGTTTGAAGCTTTCTTT.

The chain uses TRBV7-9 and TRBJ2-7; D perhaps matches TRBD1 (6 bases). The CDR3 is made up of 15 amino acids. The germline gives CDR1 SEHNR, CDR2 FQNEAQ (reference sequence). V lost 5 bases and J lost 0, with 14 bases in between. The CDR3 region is CASSHLMTGSYEQYF. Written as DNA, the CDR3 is TGTGCCAGCAGCCATCTGATGACAGGCTCCTACGAGCAGTACTTC.